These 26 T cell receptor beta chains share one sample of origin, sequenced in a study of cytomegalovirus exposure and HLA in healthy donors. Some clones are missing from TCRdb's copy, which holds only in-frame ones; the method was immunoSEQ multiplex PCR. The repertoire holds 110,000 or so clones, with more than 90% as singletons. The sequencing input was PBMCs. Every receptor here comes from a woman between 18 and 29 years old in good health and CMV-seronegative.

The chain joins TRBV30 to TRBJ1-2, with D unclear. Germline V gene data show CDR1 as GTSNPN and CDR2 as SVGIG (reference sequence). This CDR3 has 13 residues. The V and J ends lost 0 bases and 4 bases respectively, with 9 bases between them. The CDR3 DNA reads TGTGCCTGGAGTGTAACGGGATCCTATGGCTACACCTTC. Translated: CAWSVTGSYGYTF.

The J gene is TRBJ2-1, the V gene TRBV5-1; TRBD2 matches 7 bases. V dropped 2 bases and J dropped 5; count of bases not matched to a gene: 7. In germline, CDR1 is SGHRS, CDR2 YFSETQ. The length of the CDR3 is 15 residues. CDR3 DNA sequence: TGCGCCAGCAGCTTAGAGCGGGGCCTCAACAATGAGCAGTTCTTC. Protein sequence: CASSLERGLNNEQFF.

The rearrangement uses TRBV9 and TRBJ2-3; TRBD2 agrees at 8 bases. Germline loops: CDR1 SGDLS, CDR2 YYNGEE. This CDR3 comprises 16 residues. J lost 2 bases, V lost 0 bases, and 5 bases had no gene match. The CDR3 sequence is CASSVGRGAVTDTQYF. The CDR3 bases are TGTGCCAGCAGCGTAGGGCGGGGGGCTGTCACAGATACGCAGTATTTT.

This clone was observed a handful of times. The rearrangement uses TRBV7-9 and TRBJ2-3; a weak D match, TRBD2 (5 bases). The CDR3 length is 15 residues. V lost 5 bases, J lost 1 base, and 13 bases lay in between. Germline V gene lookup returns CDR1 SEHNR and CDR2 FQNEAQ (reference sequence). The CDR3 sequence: CASSQGLGGTDTQYF. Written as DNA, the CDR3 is TGTGCCAGCAGCCAAGGGCTCGGGGGCACAGATACGCAGTATTTT.

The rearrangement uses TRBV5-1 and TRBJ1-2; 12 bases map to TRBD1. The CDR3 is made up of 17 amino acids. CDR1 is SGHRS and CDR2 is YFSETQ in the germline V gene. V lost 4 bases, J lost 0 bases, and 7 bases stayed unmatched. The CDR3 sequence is CASSTRDRGRANYGYTF. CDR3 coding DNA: TGCGCCAGCAGCACCCGGGACAGGGGGCGTGCTAACTATGGCTACACCTTC.

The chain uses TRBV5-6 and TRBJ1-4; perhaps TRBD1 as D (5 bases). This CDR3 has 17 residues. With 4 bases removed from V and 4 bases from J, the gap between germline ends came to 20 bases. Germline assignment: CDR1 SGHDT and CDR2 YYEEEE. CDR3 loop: CASSSPLVGLGNEKLFF. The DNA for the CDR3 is TGTGCCAGCAGCAGTCCGCTTGTGGGGCTCGGTAATGAAAAACTGTTTTTT.

The CDR3 DNA reads TGTGCCAGCAGCTTAGTCGTGGGACAGGGAACCTACGAGCAGTACTTC. It is translated as CASSLVVGQGTYEQYF. This chain connects TRBV7-2 to TRBJ2-7; 9 nucleotides align to TRBD1. Germline V gives CDR1 SGHTA, CDR2 FQGNSA. V gave up 1 base and J gave up 2 bases; unmatched junction bases: 6. The CDR3 has 16 residues.

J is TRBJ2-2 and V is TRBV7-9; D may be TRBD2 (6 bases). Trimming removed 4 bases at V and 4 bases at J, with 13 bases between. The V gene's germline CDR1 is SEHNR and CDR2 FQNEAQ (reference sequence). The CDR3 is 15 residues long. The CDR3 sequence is CASSSGTSVTGELFF. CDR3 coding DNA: TGTGCCAGCAGCTCCGGGACTTCCGTCACCGGGGAGCTGTTTTTT. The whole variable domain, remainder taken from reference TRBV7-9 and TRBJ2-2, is DTGVSQNPRHKITKRGQNVTFRCDPISEHNRLYWYRQTLGQGPEFLTYFQNEAQLEKSRLLSDRFSAERPKGSFSTLEIQRTEQGDSAMYLCASSSGTSVTGELFFGEGSRLTVL.

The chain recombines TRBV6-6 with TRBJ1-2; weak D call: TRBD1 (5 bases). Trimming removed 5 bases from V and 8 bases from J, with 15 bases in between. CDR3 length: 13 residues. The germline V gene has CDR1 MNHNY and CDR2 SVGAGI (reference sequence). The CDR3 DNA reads TGTGCCAGCAGTCCCCTCACCCGGACAGGCTACACCTTC. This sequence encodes CASSPLTRTGYTF.

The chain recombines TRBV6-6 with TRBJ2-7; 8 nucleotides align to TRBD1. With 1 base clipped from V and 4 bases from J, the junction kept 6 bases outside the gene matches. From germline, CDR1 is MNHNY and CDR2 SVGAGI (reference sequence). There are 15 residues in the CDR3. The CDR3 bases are TGTGCCAGCAGTTACTTGACAGGGGTCCAGTACGAGCAGTACTTC. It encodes CASSYLTGVQYEQYF.

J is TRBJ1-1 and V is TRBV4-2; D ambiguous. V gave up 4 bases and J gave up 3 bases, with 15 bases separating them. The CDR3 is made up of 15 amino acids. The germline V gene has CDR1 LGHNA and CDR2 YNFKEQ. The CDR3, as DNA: TGTGCCAGCAGCCCGCGGGATGGTAGTTACACTGAAGCTTTCTTT. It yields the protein CASSPRDGSYTEAFF.

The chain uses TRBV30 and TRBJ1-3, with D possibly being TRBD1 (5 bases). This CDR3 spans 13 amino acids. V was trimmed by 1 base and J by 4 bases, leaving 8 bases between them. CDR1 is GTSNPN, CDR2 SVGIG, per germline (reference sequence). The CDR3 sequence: CAWSDQGGNTIYF. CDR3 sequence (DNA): TGTGCCTGGAGTGATCAGGGCGGAAACACCATATATTTT.

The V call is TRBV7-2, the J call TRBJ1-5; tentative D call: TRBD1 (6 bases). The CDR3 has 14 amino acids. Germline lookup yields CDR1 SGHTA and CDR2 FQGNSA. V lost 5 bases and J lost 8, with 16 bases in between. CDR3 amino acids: CASSPGQRLKPQHF. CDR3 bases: TGTGCCAGCAGCCCGGGACAACGGTTGAAGCCCCAGCATTTT.

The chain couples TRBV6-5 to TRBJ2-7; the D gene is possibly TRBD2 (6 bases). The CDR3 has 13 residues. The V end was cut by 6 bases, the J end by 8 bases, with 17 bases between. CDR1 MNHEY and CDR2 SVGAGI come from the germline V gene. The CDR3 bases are TGTGCCAGCAGCGATACGGAGGGACGAAAGCAGTACTTC. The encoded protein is CASSDTEGRKQYF.

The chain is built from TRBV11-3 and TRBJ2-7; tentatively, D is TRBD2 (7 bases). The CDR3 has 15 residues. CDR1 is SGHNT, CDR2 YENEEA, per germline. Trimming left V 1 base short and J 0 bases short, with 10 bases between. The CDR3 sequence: CASSLAGGPSYEQYF. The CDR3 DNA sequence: TGTGCCAGCAGCTTAGCCGGGGGGCCCTCCTACGAGCAGTACTTC.

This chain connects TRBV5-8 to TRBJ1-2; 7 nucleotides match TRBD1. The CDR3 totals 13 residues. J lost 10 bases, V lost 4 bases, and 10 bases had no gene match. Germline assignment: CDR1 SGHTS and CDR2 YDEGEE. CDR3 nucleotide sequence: TGTGCCAGCAGCCCCAGACAGGGAGAGGTCTACACCTTC. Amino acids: CASSPRQGEVYTF.

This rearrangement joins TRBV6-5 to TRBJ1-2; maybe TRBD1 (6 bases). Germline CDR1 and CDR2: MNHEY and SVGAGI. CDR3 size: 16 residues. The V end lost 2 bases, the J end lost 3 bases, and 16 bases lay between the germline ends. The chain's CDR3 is CASSYGGASAHYGYTF. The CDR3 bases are TGTGCCAGCAGTTACGGGGGGGCCAGTGCTCACTATGGCTACACCTTC.

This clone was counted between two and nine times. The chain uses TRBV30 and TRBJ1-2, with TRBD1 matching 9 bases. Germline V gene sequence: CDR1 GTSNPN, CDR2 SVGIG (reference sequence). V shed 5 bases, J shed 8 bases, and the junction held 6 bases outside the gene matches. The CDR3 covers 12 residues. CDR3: CAWANRGPGYTF. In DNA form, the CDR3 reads TGTGCCTGGGCCAACAGGGGGCCCGGCTACACCTTC.

For the CDR3, the DNA is TGTGCCAGCTTCGCGCGCGCCGAGCAGTACTTC. This encodes CASFARAEQYF. The chain is built from TRBV6-1 and TRBJ2-7; D unresolved. In germline, CDR1 is MNHNS, CDR2 SASEGT. Trimming left V 8 bases short and J 6 bases short, with 11 bases between. This CDR3 contains 11 residues.

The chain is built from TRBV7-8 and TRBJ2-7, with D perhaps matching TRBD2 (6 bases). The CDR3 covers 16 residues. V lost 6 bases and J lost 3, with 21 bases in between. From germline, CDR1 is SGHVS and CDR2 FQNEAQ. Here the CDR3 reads CASRQMKGTGVYEQYF. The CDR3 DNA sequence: TGTGCCAGCAGGCAGATGAAGGGGACGGGGGTCTACGAGCAGTACTTC.

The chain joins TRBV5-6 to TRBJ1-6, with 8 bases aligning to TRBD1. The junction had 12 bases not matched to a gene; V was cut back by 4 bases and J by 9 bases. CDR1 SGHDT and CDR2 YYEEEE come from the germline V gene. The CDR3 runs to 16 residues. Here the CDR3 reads CASSHRRTRGLSPLHF. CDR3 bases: TGTGCCAGCAGCCACCGCCGAACCAGGGGGCTTTCACCCCTCCACTTT.

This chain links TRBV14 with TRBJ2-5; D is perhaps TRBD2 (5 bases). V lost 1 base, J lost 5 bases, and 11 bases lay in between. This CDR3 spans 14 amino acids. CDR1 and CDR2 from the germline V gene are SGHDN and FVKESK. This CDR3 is CASSQGLGGETQYF. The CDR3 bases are TGTGCCAGCAGCCAAGGACTGGGCGGGGAGACCCAGTACTTC.

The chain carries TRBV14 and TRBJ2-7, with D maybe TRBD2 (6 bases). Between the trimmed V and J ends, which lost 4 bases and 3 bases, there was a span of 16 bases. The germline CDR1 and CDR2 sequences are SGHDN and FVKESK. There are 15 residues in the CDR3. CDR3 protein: CASSRRQRRGYEQYF. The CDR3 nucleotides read TGTGCCAGCAGCCGAAGACAGAGGAGGGGCTACGAGCAGTACTTC.

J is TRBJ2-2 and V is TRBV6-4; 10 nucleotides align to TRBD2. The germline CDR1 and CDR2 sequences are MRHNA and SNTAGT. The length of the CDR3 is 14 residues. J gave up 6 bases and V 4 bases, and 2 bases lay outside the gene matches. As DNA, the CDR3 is TGTGCCAGCAGTGTCCTAGCGGGGGCCGGGGAGCTGTTTTTT. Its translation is CASSVLAGAGELFF.

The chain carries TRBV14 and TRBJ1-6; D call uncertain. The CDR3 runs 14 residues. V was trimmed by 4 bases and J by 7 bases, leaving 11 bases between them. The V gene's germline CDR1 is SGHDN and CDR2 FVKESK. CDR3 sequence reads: CASSPGYSNSPLHF. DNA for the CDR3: TGTGCCAGCAGCCCCGGTTACAGCAATTCACCCCTCCACTTT.

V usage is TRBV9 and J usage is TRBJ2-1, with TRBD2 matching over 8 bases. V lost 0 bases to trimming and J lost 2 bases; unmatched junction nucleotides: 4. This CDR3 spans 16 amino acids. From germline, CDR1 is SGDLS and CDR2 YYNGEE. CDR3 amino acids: CASSVVGRGAYNEQFF. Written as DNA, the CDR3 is TGTGCCAGCAGCGTAGTTGGGCGGGGGGCCTACAATGAGCAGTTCTTC.